The present T cell receptor beta chain was sequenced within a study of post-analysis software for immune sequencing data. Study-wide results and caveats: Controls showed lower frequencies than patients for roughly 5 TRBV segments, and TRBV5-6, TRBV5-1 and TRBV20-1 were among these.

This CDR3 is 14 amino acids long. Germline CDR1 and CDR2: DFQATT and SNEGSKA (reference sequence). V lost 5 bases, J lost 1 base, and 13 bases lay in between. Points on this clonotype: Antigen unknown.

Unique-molecular-identifier-tagged TCR beta cDNA libraries were used. TCRdb reanalysed the PCR reads using MiXCR and keeps one entry per CDR3 protein. The profile covers 650,000 to 850,000 distinct CDR3 sequences, with about 57% appearing a single time and approximately 4.2% taken by the ten largest. The rearrangement uses TRBV20-1 and TRBJ2-3, with D tentatively TRBD2 (6 bases). Sequenced input: blood. The sequence derives from a girl aged 10 to 17 with multiple sclerosis. CDR3 sequence reads: CSAPPGGGTDTQYF. Written as DNA, the CDR3 is TGCAGTGCTCCTCCAGGAGGGGGCACAGATACGCAGTATTTT.